Given below is one T cell receptor (beta chain) in context. Its antigen remains unknown. This sample was taken from a study of PD-1 blockade in classical Hodgkin lymphoma. Notes on the study in general: The study reported lower baseline TCR diversity in newly diagnosed patients than in healthy donors.

TCRdb's table, derived via immunoSEQ multiplex PCR, lists solely in-frame clones and lacks some. The sample has 40,000 or so clones, 70% to 80% seen once. Exposure to brentuximab vedotin varied, and each patient had relapsed following autologous stem cell transplantation. The germline V gene has CDR1 MGHRA and CDR2 YSYEKL. The V and J ends lost 2 bases and 6 bases respectively, with 20 bases between them. The CDR3 has 16 residues. The TCR originated in a human donor with classical Hodgkin lymphoma. The chain combines TRBV4-1 with TRBJ2-7, with D perhaps TRBD2 (7 bases). The sample consisted of peripheral blood mononuclear cells (PBMCs), taken at baseline. The CDR3, as DNA: TGCGCCAGCAGCCAACCCGCGGGGGCCATTGTTCGCGAGCAGTACTTC. This translates into CASSQPAGAIVREQYF.